The clone carrying this T cell receptor (beta chain) was picked up a small number of times. Its antigen is unknown. TCRdb processed the 5' RACE reads anew with MiXCR; each CDR3 protein has one entry. The sample consists of some 300,000 distinct CDR3 sequences, approximately 10% of them appearing once. Looked up from germline, CDR1 is SGHTA and CDR2 is FQGNSA. Trimming took 1 base from V and 1 from J, leaving 14 bases between them. The length of the CDR3 is 16 residues. These data come from a study of T cells after yellow fever vaccination. General study results and limits: The CD4 compartment and the CD8 compartment contained a small share of clonotypes in common. Post-booster repertoires contained most primary-vaccination clones again (about 95% CD4, approximately 88% CD8).

The TCR was taken from a man aged 18 to 29 who received the YFV17D yellow fever vaccine. The V gene is TRBV7-2, the J gene TRBJ2-7; D call uncertain. The sample consisted of CD4+ T cells sorted from PBMCs, taken 5 days after the yellow fever booster vaccination. In DNA form, the CDR3 reads TGTGCCAGCAGCTTAGGCCCGTTAATATCATCCTACGAGCAGTACTTC. It codes for CASSLGPLISSYEQYF. Combining the CDR3 with reference TRBV7-2 and TRBJ2-7 gives the whole variable domain GAGVSQSPSNKVTEKGKDVELRCDPISGHTALYWYRQSLGQGLEFLIYFQGNSAPDKSGLPSDRFSAERTGGSVSTLTIQRTQQEDSAVYLCASSLGPLISSYEQYFGPGTRLTVT.